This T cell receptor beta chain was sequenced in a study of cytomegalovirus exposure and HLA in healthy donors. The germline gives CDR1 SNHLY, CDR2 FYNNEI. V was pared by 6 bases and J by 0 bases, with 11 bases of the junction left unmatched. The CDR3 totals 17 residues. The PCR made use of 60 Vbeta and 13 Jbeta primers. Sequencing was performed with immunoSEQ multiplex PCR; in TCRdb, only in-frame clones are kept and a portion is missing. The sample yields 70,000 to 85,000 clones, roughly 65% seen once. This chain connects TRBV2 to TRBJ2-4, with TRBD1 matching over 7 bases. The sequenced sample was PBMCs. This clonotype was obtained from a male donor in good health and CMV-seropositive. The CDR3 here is CASSGRQGILAKNIQYF. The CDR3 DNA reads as TGTGCCAGCAGCGGACGACAGGGCATACTAGCCAAAAACATTCAGTACTTC.